The rows below give T cell receptor beta chains drawn from one sample of a study of radiation and T cells in renal cell carcinoma. Clones were sequenced by immunoSEQ multiplex PCR, and TCRdb holds only the in-frame ones, with some missing. This table has tens of thousands of clones, around four fifths appearing once. Sequenced material: blood, taken from a patient whose treatment included radiotherapy and nephrectomy. These receptors were taken from a man over 45 with renal cell carcinoma. CDR3s include the opening cysteine and the closing phenylalanine or tryptophan. A D gene is named only where the DNA matches it firmly. Clone size appears in some rows only: once, few, many, or a class for an expanded clone.

v_gene	d_gene	j_gene	abundance	CDR3nt	CDR3aa
TRBV13	.	TRBJ2-1	.	TGTGCCAGCAGCCACCAAATGGCGGGTGTCCTAAATGAGCAGTTCTTC	CASSHQMAGVLNEQFF
TRBV5-1	.	TRBJ2-1	.	TGCGCCAGCAGCTTGGGGACTCCTACGGATGAGCAGTTCTTC	CASSLGTPTDEQFF
TRBV29-1	.	TRBJ2-5	.	TGCAGCGCCCGGGACGCTCAAGAGACCCAGTACTTC	CSARDAQETQYF
TRBV27	TRBD2	TRBJ2-2	.	TGTGCCAGCAGATTGGCGGGACTAGCGGGAGCGGGGGAGCTGTTTTTT	CASRLAGLAGAGELFF
TRBV9	.	TRBJ1-1	.	TGTGCCAGCAGCGTAGTCCTAGCATCCACTGAAGCTTTCTTT	CASSVVLASTEAFF
TRBV2	TRBD1	TRBJ2-7	few	TGTGCCAGCAGTGGACCGGGACAGGCACTATCCTACGAGCAGTACTTC	CASSGPGQALSYEQYF
TRBV25-1	TRBD1	TRBJ1-2	.	TGTGCCAGCTTACCTGGGGGCAGGGGGCCTAGCTATGGCTACACCTTC	CASLPGGRGPSYGYTF
TRBV30	.	TRBJ2-5	.	TGTGCCTGGAGTGTTGGGGAGACCCAGTACTTC	CAWSVGETQYF
TRBV2	.	TRBJ1-1	once	TGTGCCAGCAGTCCTCGGTGGGACACTGAAGCTTTCTTT	CASSPRWDTEAFF
TRBV19	TRBD2	TRBJ2-3	.	TGTGCCAGTAGTATAGATGGGACCCCCGGGACTAGCGGGGTGGAAGATACGCAGTATTTT	CASSIDGTPGTSGVEDTQYF
TRBV9	TRBD2	TRBJ2-3	few	TGTGCCAGCAGCTATAGCGGGAGGTCCCCAGATACGCAGTATTTT	CASSYSGRSPDTQYF
TRBV5-4	.	TRBJ2-5	.	TGTGCCAGCAGCTCATCCCAGTGGGAGACCCAGTACTTC	CASSSSQWETQYF
TRBV29-1	.	TRBJ1-1	.	TGCAGCGTTCGTCCAGCGAACACTGAAGCTTTCTTT	CSVRPANTEAFF
TRBV2	.	TRBJ2-3	once	TGTGCCAGCAGTGAAGCGCCCAGGGGAACAGATACGCAGTATTTT	CASSEAPRGTDTQYF
TRBV10-3	TRBD1	TRBJ1-4	.	TGTGCCACCAGAGCCTCGACAGGGGAATCTAATGAAAAACTGTTTTTT	CATRASTGESNEKLFF
TRBV2	.	TRBJ1-3	.	TGTGCCAGCAGGGGACCTGGAAACACCATATATTTT	CASRGPGNTIYF
TRBV2	.	TRBJ1-5	few	TGTGCCAGCAGATTGACAGGTGCTCAGCCCCAGCATTTT	CASRLTGAQPQHF
TRBV9	TRBD1	TRBJ1-4	.	TGTGCCAGCAGCCCCAGTCCCGGGACAGGGATGGTTACTAATGAAAAACTGTTTTTT	CASSPSPGTGMVTNEKLFF
TRBV6-5	TRBD1	TRBJ2-7	once	TGTGCCAGCAGTTACTCAGGGGGCACCTACGAGCAGTACTTC	CASSYSGGTYEQYF
TRBV18	TRBD1	TRBJ2-7	.	TGTGCCAGCTCAACACGACAGGGGCCCTACGAGCAGTACTTC	CASSTRQGPYEQYF
TRBV4-1	.	TRBJ2-1	.	TGCGCCAGCAGCCCCGGGACCCGGGTAGGATGGCAGTTCTTC	CASSPGTRVGWQFF
TRBV30	.	TRBJ1-1	many	TGTGCCTGGAGTGTACCGGGAGGTATTGGGAACACTGAAGCTTTCTTT	CAWSVPGGIGNTEAFF
TRBV10-3	.	TRBJ2-5	.	TGTGCCATCAGTGATGGGGGGGGCGCGAGGGAGACCCAGTACTTC	CAISDGGGARETQYF
TRBV7-3	.	TRBJ2-5	.	TGTGCCAGCAGTCAGGGCGCCGGCCTACAAGAGACCCAGTACTTC	CASSQGAGLQETQYF
TRBV18	.	TRBJ1-2	.	TGTGCCAGCTCACCATTTGCGAGAACCGTGGAATCTAACTATGGCTACACCTTC	CASSPFARTVESNYGYTF
TRBV5-1	TRBD1	TRBJ1-4	few	TGCGCCAGCAGCTTACAGACAGGGAGTAATGAAAAACTGTTTTTT	CASSLQTGSNEKLFF
TRBV5-1	.	TRBJ2-2	.	TGCGCCAGCAGCTTGCTGCCCGGGACATCGAACACCGGGGAGCTGTTTTTT	CASSLLPGTSNTGELFF
TRBV10-2	.	TRBJ1-6	few	TGCGCCAGCAGTGAGAGGGGAAATTCACCCCTCCACTTT	CASSERGNSPLHF
TRBV28	TRBD1	TRBJ1-2	.	TGTGCCAGCAGTTCCCACTCGGACAGGAACTATGGCTACACCTTC	CASSSHSDRNYGYTF
TRBV5-1	.	TRBJ2-7	.	TGCGCCAGCAGCCAGGGAAGCTCCTACGAGCAGTACTTC	CASSQGSSYEQYF
TRBV11-2	TRBD1	TRBJ2-7	.	TGTGCCAGCAGCTTAGCGGTAGGGACAGTATACTCCTACGAGCAGTACTTC	CASSLAVGTVYSYEQYF
TRBV7-3	.	TRBJ2-3	.	TGTGCCAGCAGCCTCCGTGGGAGCACAGATACGCAGTATTTT	CASSLRGSTDTQYF
TRBV11-1	TRBD1	TRBJ2-2	.	TGTGCCAGCAGCTTAGGAGGACAGGGGAGCACCGGGGAGCTGTTTTTT	CASSLGGQGSTGELFF
TRBV4-1	TRBD1	TRBJ1-4	.	TGCGCCAGCAGCCAGACGACAGGGGGAGCTAATGAAAAACTGTTTTTT	CASSQTTGGANEKLFF
TRBV6-1	.	TRBJ1-1	.	TGTGCCAGCAGTGACTATCAGGGGATCACTGAAGCTTTCTTT	CASSDYQGITEAFF
TRBV2	.	TRBJ2-7	.	TGTGCCAGCAGTGAAGTTATCGGCAACCCATGGCCGTACTTC	CASSEVIGNPWPYF
TRBV6-5	.	TRBJ1-1	few	TGTGCCACTCAGTCCTTACAGGGGAACACTGAAGCTTTCTTT	CATQSLQGNTEAFF
TRBV2	TRBD1	TRBJ1-4	.	TGTGCCAGCGGGGGGACAGTTAATGAAAAACTGTTTTTT	CASGGTVNEKLFF
TRBV5-1	.	TRBJ2-2	few	TGCGCCAGCAGCTTGGTTCCGGCCGGGCAGAACACCGGGGAGCTGTTTTTT	CASSLVPAGQNTGELFF
TRBV19	.	TRBJ2-5	.	TGTGCCAGTAGTACGTGGGACGGGTACCAAGAGACCCAGTACTTC	CASSTWDGYQETQYF
TRBV2	.	TRBJ1-2	.	TGTGCCAGCAGTGAAGGATCAGGGAATGGCTACACCTTC	CASSEGSGNGYTF
TRBV7-9	TRBD1	TRBJ2-5	.	TGTGCCAGCAACCGGGACAGGGGACAAGAGACCCAGTACTTC	CASNRDRGQETQYF
TRBV30	.	TRBJ2-7	.	TGTGCCTGGAGTGTATCCACCCTCGAGCAGTACTTC	CAWSVSTLEQYF
TRBV7-2	.	TRBJ1-6	once	TGTGCCAGCAGCTTAGTCGTGCCCCCAAATAATTCACCCCTCCACTTT	CASSLVVPPNNSPLHF